These 10 T cell receptor beta chains share one sample of origin, sequenced in a study of T cells in Graves' hyperthyroidism and ophthalmopathy. Amplified TCR beta CDR3 regions derived from RNA transcripts. In the first-round RT-PCR of the TCR CDR3, the HTBI primer set was used. TCRdb fed the multiplex PCR reads into MiXCR, producing one record per CDR3 protein. The sample lists approximately 570,000 distinct CDR3 sequences; about 20% were seen once. Sample: blood. Receptors were obtained from a man in his forties or fifties with Graves' ophthalmopathy.

This clonotype has only a few counts. V and J are TRBV6-2 or TRBV6-3 and TRBJ2-2, with D perhaps being TRBD1 or TRBD2 (5 bases each). CDR3 length: 15 residues. From germline, CDR1 is MNHEY and CDR2 SVGEGT. Between the trimmed V and J ends, which lost 10 bases and 0 bases, there was a span of 15 bases. The chain's CDR3 is CAIATGDANTGELFF. For the CDR3, the DNA is TGTGCCATCGCGACCGGGGACGCGAACACCGGGGAGCTGTTTTTT.

Notes on this clonotype: This clone may be a read error of a much larger clone one base away. This rearrangement joins TRBV9 to TRBJ1-1, with D perhaps matching TRBD1 (5 bases). This CDR3 has 14 residues. Per the germline V gene, CDR1 is SGDLS and CDR2 is YYNGEE. The CDR3 protein is CVSSVSGREAEAFF. The CDR3 DNA sequence: TGTGTCAGCAGCGTATCAGGGAGGGAGGCTGAAGCTTTCTTT.

Ten or more counts support this clonotype. The V gene is TRBV7-2, the J gene TRBJ2-1; 7 nucleotides align to TRBD2. CDR3 length equals 16 residues. V shed 5 bases, J shed 10 bases, and the junction held 17 bases outside the gene matches. CDR1 and CDR2 from the germline V gene are SGHTA and FQGNSA. The CDR3 here is CASSHGLVGRRGEQFF. CDR3 coding DNA: TGTGCCAGCAGCCACGGACTAGTAGGCCGCCGGGGCGAGCAGTTCTTC.

The sample holds a few counts of this clonotype. The chain has TRBV20-1 and TRBJ2-1, with 9 bases lining up with TRBD1. This CDR3 spans 14 amino acids. After removal of 1 base from V and 6 bases from J, the junction contained 4 bases not matched to a gene. The germline gives CDR1 DFQATT, CDR2 SNEGSKA (reference sequence). Here the CDR3 DNA reads TGCAGTGCTAGAGTACAGGGGGCAGGCAATGAGCAGTTCTTC. This gives the protein CSARVQGAGNEQFF.

This clonotype turned up a few times. The J gene is TRBJ2-1, the V gene TRBV30; D is uncertain. This CDR3 has 12 residues. Germline assignment: CDR1 GTSNPN and CDR2 SVGIG (reference sequence). V gave up 2 bases and J gave up 5 bases, with 7 bases separating them. The CDR3 region is CAWSSGHNEQFF. In nucleotides, the CDR3 is TGTGCCTGGAGTTCCGGGCACAATGAGCAGTTCTTC. The full variable domain, its missing parts supplied by reference TRBV30 and TRBJ2-1, is SQTIHQWPATLVQPVGSPLSLECTVEGTSNPNLYWYRQAAGRGLQLLFYSVGIGQISSEVPQNLSASRPQDRQFILSSKKLLLSDSGFYLCAWSSGHNEQFFGPGTRLTVL.

This clonotype showed up many times. Here the CDR3 reads CAWSVLARGDTQYF. CDR3 bases: TGTGCCTGGAGTGTATTAGCGAGGGGGGATACGCAGTATTTT. The chain recombines TRBV30 with TRBJ2-3; possibly TRBD1 for D (6 bases). V dropped 0 bases and J dropped 6 bases, with 13 bases sitting between them. The CDR3 covers 14 residues. Germline CDR1 is GTSNPN and CDR2 is SVGIG (reference sequence). The whole variable domain, filled in from reference TRBV30 and TRBJ2-3, reads SQTIHQWPATLVQPVGSPLSLECTVEGTSNPNLYWYRQAAGRGLQLLFYSVGIGQISSEVPQNLSASRPQDRQFILSSKKLLLSDSGFYLCAWSVLARGDTQYFGPGTRLTVL.

J is TRBJ1-2 and V is TRBV27; D may be TRBD1 (5 bases). Germline V CDR1 and CDR2: MNHEY, SMNVEV (reference sequence). This CDR3 is built from 12 residues. The V and J ends lost 2 bases and 8 bases respectively, with 9 bases between them. The CDR3 loop reads CASSLAGSGYTF. For the CDR3, the DNA is TGTGCCAGCAGTTTAGCAGGGAGCGGCTACACCTTC.

This clonotype has a handful of counts. The genes are TRBV5-1 and TRBJ1-5; D possibly corresponds to TRBD1 (6 bases). CDR1 is SGHRS and CDR2 is YFSETQ in the germline V gene. V was cut by 4 bases and J by 7 bases, with 15 bases left in between. This CDR3 is 14 amino acids long. CDR3 amino acids: CASSPGTLGQPQHF. CDR3 sequence (DNA): TGCGCCAGCAGCCCCGGGACATTAGGACAGCCCCAGCATTTT. The variable domain in full, with the rest retrieved from reference TRBV5-1 and TRBJ1-5, is KAGVTQTPRYLIKTRGQQVTLSCSPISGHRSVSWYQQTPGQGLQFLFEYFSETQRNKGNFPGRFSGRQFSNSRSEMNVSTLELGDSALYLCASSPGTLGQPQHFGDGTRLSIL.

In this sample, this clonotype turned up a few times. The chain has TRBV27 and TRBJ2-1, with TRBD1 matching over 7 bases. The CDR3 is 15 residues long. Germline CDR1 reads MNHEY; CDR2 reads SMNVEV (reference sequence). V lost 5 bases to trimming and J lost 2 bases; unmatched junction nucleotides: 6. CDR3 sequence reads: CASSIPTGTYNEQFF. DNA of the CDR3: TGTGCCAGCAGTATCCCGACAGGGACCTACAATGAGCAGTTCTTC.

The chain recombines TRBV9 with TRBJ2-1, with TRBD2 matching 10 bases. The CDR3 has 16 amino acids. CDR1 and CDR2 (germline): SGDLS, YYNGEE. V was clipped by 0 bases and J by 9 bases; unmatched bases: 9. CDR3 in DNA: TGTGCCAGCAGCGTAGTGCGAGCGGGGGGGCCGGGTGAGCAGTTCTTC. This gives the protein CASSVVRAGGPGEQFF.